The 23 T cell receptor beta chains below were found in one sample sequenced in a study of T cells in Graves' hyperthyroidism and ophthalmopathy. Authors of the study amplified TCR beta CDR3 regions from RNA transcripts. The HTBI set primed first-round TCR CDR3 RT-PCR. TCRdb processed the multiplex PCR reads anew with MiXCR; each CDR3 protein has one entry. The profile covers 300,000 to 400,000 distinct CDR3 sequences, with around 14% appearing a single time and roughly 9.6% taken by the ten largest. Sequencing used blood. Source of these receptors: a woman between 55 and 75 years old with Graves' hyperthyroidism.

This clonotype appeared a few times. The chain is built from TRBV11-1 and TRBJ2-1; TRBD1 matches 8 bases. This CDR3 has 15 amino acids. The germline V gene has CDR1 SGHAT and CDR2 FQDESV (reference sequence). V dropped 5 bases and J dropped 5; count of bases not matched to a gene: 8. In DNA form, the CDR3 reads TGTGCCAGCAGCCACCAGACAGGGGCAGACAATGAGCAGTTCTTC. This translates into CASSHQTGADNEQFF.

This clonotype was seen at least ten times. This chain joins TRBV4-1 and TRBJ1-5; possible D gene TRBD1, 6 bases. The CDR3 covers 16 residues. Trimming removed 3 bases from V and 4 bases from J, with 16 bases in between. Germline lookup yields CDR1 MGHRA and CDR2 YSYEKL. The CDR3 is CASSHRDMGANQPQHF. Written as DNA, the CDR3 is TGCGCCAGCAGCCATCGGGACATGGGGGCGAATCAGCCCCAGCATTTT.

The sample holds many counts of this clonotype. The genes are TRBV28 and TRBJ2-3; 8 nucleotides agree with TRBD1. V was pared by 6 bases and J by 5 bases, with 10 bases of the junction left unmatched. Germline CDR1 is MDHEN and CDR2 is SYDVKM. The CDR3 extends over 15 amino acids. The CDR3 sequence: CASRGGAGGGDTQYF. The CDR3, as DNA: TGTGCCAGCAGAGGAGGGGCAGGGGGCGGAGATACGCAGTATTTT.

This clonotype came up many times. V usage is TRBV11-2 and J usage is TRBJ2-7; D not certain. There are 15 residues in the CDR3. Trimming took off 0 bases at V and 0 bases at J, with 9 bases between the two ends. CDR1 SGHAT and CDR2 FQNNGV come from the germline V gene. The CDR3 loop is CASSLDRVTSYEQYF. CDR3 sequence (DNA): TGTGCCAGCAGCTTAGATCGGGTTACCTCCTACGAGCAGTACTTC.

This clonotype has at least ten counts. The chain uses TRBV7-9 and TRBJ2-1, with TRBD2 identical over 12 bases. The germline gives CDR1 SEHNR, CDR2 FQNEAQ (reference sequence). The CDR3 is 14 amino acids. The ends lost 5 bases at V and 10 bases at J; junction bases unmatched: 6. The CDR3 DNA follows: TGTGCCAGCAGCCCTAGCGGGAGGGCCGACGAGCAGTTCTTC. Residues: CASSPSGRADEQFF.

Only a few counts were recorded for this clonotype. The genes are TRBV19 and TRBJ2-7; 7 bases map to TRBD2. Germline CDR1 LNHDA, CDR2 SQIVND (reference sequence). The CDR3 consists of 14 residues. Trimming took 9 bases from V and 1 from J; bases not matched to a gene: 9. The CDR3 protein is CASAAAGESYEQYF. CDR3 bases: TGTGCCAGCGCGGCGGCGGGAGAGTCCTACGAGCAGTACTTC.

The genes are TRBV19 and TRBJ1-2, with 10 positions matching TRBD1. The trim removed 10 bases at V and 4 bases at J, leaving 12 bases unmatched. The CDR3 totals 15 residues. CDR1 is LNHDA, CDR2 SQIVND, per germline (reference sequence). CDR3 DNA: TGTGCCACCCTTGGGCGGGGGACAGGGGTCTATGGCTACACCTTC. Protein: CATLGRGTGVYGYTF.

This clonotype came up many times. V usage is TRBV11-2 and J usage is TRBJ1-2; no firm D call. V was clipped by 5 bases and J by 4 bases, with 14 bases between them. The germline V gene encodes CDR1 SGHAT and CDR2 FQNNGV. CDR3 size: 14 residues. The CDR3 DNA follows: TGTGCCAGCAGCCTATATCTGGGCTCCTATGGCTACACCTTC. Residues: CASSLYLGSYGYTF.

This clonotype was recorded at least ten times. The chain has TRBV11-2 and TRBJ1-1; tentatively, D is TRBD1 (6 bases). The V gene lost 2 bases and the J gene lost 1 base, with 11 bases spanning the gap. Germline loops: CDR1 SGHAT, CDR2 FQNNGV. The CDR3 has 15 residues. The CDR3 reads CASSLFGGRNTEAFF. CDR3 DNA: TGTGCCAGCAGCTTATTTGGGGGGCGGAACACTGAAGCTTTCTTT.

This clonotype was counted at least ten times. This chain connects TRBV29-1 to TRBJ2-7, with D possibly TRBD1 on 6 matching bases. CDR1 is SQVTM, CDR2 ANQGSEA, per germline. The CDR3 is 13 residues long. V lost 6 bases, J lost 1 base, and 13 bases lay in between. In DNA form, the CDR3 reads TGCAGCGTCCCCGTCGGACAGTCCTACGAGCAGTACTTC. Its translation: CSVPVGQSYEQYF.

This clonotype was detected ten times or more. The rearrangement links TRBV6-1 to TRBJ2-3, with unresolved D. This CDR3 spans 13 amino acids. Germline V gene lookup returns CDR1 MNHNS and CDR2 SASEGT. V lost 7 bases to trimming and J lost 0 bases, with 8 bases between them. CDR3 in DNA: TGTGCCAGCATTGTCACTAGCACAGATACGCAGTATTTT. This encodes CASIVTSTDTQYF.

Many counts were recorded for this clonotype. The chain carries TRBV11-3 and TRBJ2-5, with 12 bases identical to TRBD1. With V trimmed by 4 bases and J by 6 bases, 6 bases remained unmatched. This CDR3 is built from 15 residues. In germline, CDR1 is SGHNT, CDR2 YENEEA. As DNA, the CDR3 is TGTGCCAGCAGCTCCCGGGACAGGGGGCCGCAGACCCAGTACTTC. This encodes CASSSRDRGPQTQYF.

In its sample, this clonotype was seen a few times. CDR3 sequence: CASSDRVRKETQYF. The CDR3, as DNA: TGTGCCAGCAGTGACAGGGTTCGGAAAGAGACCCAGTACTTC. This chain uses TRBV2 with TRBJ2-5; D is perhaps TRBD1 (5 bases). The CDR3 totals 14 residues. Germline V gene data show CDR1 as SNHLY and CDR2 as FYNNEI. V lost 3 bases to trimming and J lost 3 bases, with 11 bases between them. Complete variable domain (other parts from reference TRBV2 and TRBJ2-5): EPEVTQTPSHQVTQMGQEVILRCVPISNHLYFYWYRQILGQKVEFLVSFYNNEISEKSEIFDDQFSVERPDGSNFTLKIRSTKLEDSAMYFCASSDRVRKETQYFGPGTRLLVL.

This clonotype was seen ten or more times. V usage is TRBV3-1 and J usage is TRBJ2-6; D tentatively fits TRBD1 or TRBD2 (6 bases each). Looked up from germline, CDR1 is LGHDT and CDR2 is YNNKEL (reference sequence). Trimming shortened V by 1 base and J by 3 bases, and 13 bases separated the two germline ends. The CDR3 is made up of 17 amino acids. The CDR3 loop is CASSQALQGGGANVLTF. CDR3 nucleotides: TGTGCCAGCAGCCAAGCTCTACAGGGAGGTGGGGCCAACGTCCTGACTTTC. Using reference TRBV3-1 and TRBJ2-6 for the parts outside the CDR3, the full variable domain is DTAVSQTPKYLVTQMGNDKSIKCEQNLGHDTMYWYKQDSKKFLKIMFSYNNKELIINETVPNRFSPKSPDKAHLNLHINSLELGDSAVYFCASSQALQGGGANVLTFGAGSRLTVL.

This clonotype has a count of ten or more. The rearrangement joins TRBV29-1 to TRBJ2-7, with D possibly being TRBD1 (6 bases). Germline values: CDR1 SQVTM, CDR2 ANQGSEA. The V and J ends lost 8 bases and 0 bases respectively, with 14 bases between them. The CDR3 is made up of 13 amino acids. The CDR3, as DNA: TGCAGCACCCTAACAGGGAGCTCCTACGAGCAGTACTTC. It encodes CSTLTGSSYEQYF.

The gene calls are TRBV20-1 and TRBJ2-4; D gene ambiguous. Germline V gene lookup returns CDR1 DFQATT and CDR2 SNEGSKA (reference sequence). The V end was cut by 0 bases, the J end by 8 bases, with 17 bases between. This CDR3 spans 15 amino acids. As DNA, the CDR3 is TGCAGTGCTAGAGAGGCCTCCGGGCCTGGGGACATTCAGTACTTC. This encodes CSAREASGPGDIQYF.

In its sample, this clonotype was seen many times. CDR3 nucleotides: TGTGCCAGCAGCCCTCAATTCGGGGGAGCCACTGAAGCTTTCTTT. It yields the protein CASSPQFGGATEAFF. The V and J genes are TRBV3-1 and TRBJ1-1, with TRBD1 as a possible D gene (5 bases). V dropped 4 bases and J dropped 4 bases, with 16 bases sitting between them. The CDR3 has 15 residues. CDR1 and CDR2 from the germline V gene are LGHDT and YNNKEL (reference sequence).

Details on this clonotype: This may come from a read error, since a much larger clone is one base off. The chain combines TRBV7-9 with TRBJ2-7; no clear D gene. Trimming took off 2 bases at V and 6 bases at J, with 11 bases between the two ends. The CDR3 totals 13 residues. The V gene's germline CDR1 is SEHNR and CDR2 FQNEAQ (reference sequence). The CDR3 sequence: CASSLSSLCEQYF. The CDR3 DNA follows: TGTGCCAGCAGCTTATCTTCTTTGTGCGAGCAGTACTTC.

In this sample, this clonotype turned up a few times. This chain uses TRBV5-1 with TRBJ2-3; tentatively, D is TRBD1 (5 bases). The CDR3 covers 14 residues. The germline CDR1 and CDR2 sequences are SGHRS and YFSETQ. Trimming took 2 bases from V and 2 from J, leaving 9 bases between them. The CDR3 nucleotides are TGCGCCAGCAGCTTTCGCAGGGTCACAGATACGCAGTATTTT. Residues: CASSFRRVTDTQYF.

This sequence joins TRBV6-2 or TRBV6-3 and TRBJ2-3; D possibly corresponds to TRBD2 (6 bases). Germline values: CDR1 MNHEY, CDR2 SVGEGT. The CDR3 consists of 15 residues. V was pared by 4 bases and J by 1 base, with 12 bases between. The CDR3 is CASSWRGVGTDTQYF. The CDR3 DNA sequence: TGTGCCAGCAGTTGGAGGGGCGTGGGCACAGATACGCAGTATTTT.

The chain joins TRBV27 to TRBJ2-7, with D possibly being TRBD2 (6 bases). Germline lookup yields CDR1 MNHEY and CDR2 SMNVEV (reference sequence). Trimming stripped 4 bases from V and 0 bases from J, with 16 bases between. The CDR3 covers 16 residues. CDR3: CASSSRSSGSSYEQYF. For the CDR3, the DNA is TGTGCCAGCAGTTCTAGAAGTAGCGGCAGCTCCTACGAGCAGTACTTC.

This clonotype was recorded many times. This chain joins TRBV2 and TRBJ2-5, with D perhaps matching TRBD1 or TRBD2 (5 bases each). Germline V lookup: CDR1 SNHLY, CDR2 FYNNEI. The CDR3 runs 14 residues. Trimming shortened V by 7 bases and J by 5 bases, and 17 bases separated the two germline ends. The CDR3 here is CASTLGGGSETQYF. CDR3 bases: TGTGCCAGCACCCTAGGTGGGGGATCCGAGACCCAGTACTTC.

Many counts were recorded for this clonotype. The J gene is TRBJ2-5, the V gene TRBV10-3; tentative D call: TRBD1 (6 bases). The V end lost 6 bases, the J end lost 3 bases, and 14 bases lay between the germline ends. The length of the CDR3 is 14 residues. In germline, CDR1 is ENHRY, CDR2 SYGVKD. The CDR3: CAISQGDMEETQYF. The CDR3 nucleotides read TGTGCCATCAGCCAAGGGGACATGGAAGAGACCCAGTACTTC.